This T cell receptor beta chain was identified during a study of T cells in Graves' hyperthyroidism and ophthalmopathy. This clonotype was detected ten times or more. No antigen is known for it. TCR beta CDR3 region amplification was performed from RNA transcripts. The primer set for the first-round RT-PCR of the TCR CDR3 was HTBI. MiXCR, applied by TCRdb to the multiplex PCR reads, yields one record per CDR3 protein. The profile shows 150,000 or so distinct CDR3 sequences, over 20% of them singletons. Points from the study as a whole: Most thyroid clonotypes with frequency above 0.001 were detected in blood. In the analysis, a 13 V-J model separated ophthalmopathy from stable hyperthyroidism.

CDR1 and CDR2 from the germline V gene are MDHEN and SYDVKM. V dropped 0 bases and J dropped 2; count of bases not matched to a gene: 14. This CDR3 is 19 amino acids long. Material: blood. This receptor was taken from a woman aged 45-65 years with Graves' hyperthyroidism that later progressed to Graves' ophthalmopathy. V gene TRBV28 combines with J gene TRBJ2-3, with 7 bases fitting TRBD1. CDR3 loop: CASSLWIRWGQNITDTQYF. In nucleotides, the CDR3 is TGTGCCAGCAGTTTATGGATAAGGTGGGGACAGAACATCACAGATACGCAGTATTTT.